This T cell receptor (beta chain) emerged from a study of blood T cell repertoires in COVID-19. Overall study: COVID-19 samples collected from the United States, Italy and Spain covered acute and convalescent phases.

Authors' data handling: Estimation of nucleated cell counts relied on the amplification of reference gene primers. Produced via immunoSEQ multiplex PCR; TCRdb's table is partial and in-frame only. The DNA gave D and trimming, while V, J and clone size come from that table. The sample lists fewer than 200,000 clones; approximately 79% were seen once. In assigning cohorts, the study relied on participant-reported clinical history. Germline V gives CDR1 SGHTA, CDR2 FQGNSA. CDR3 length equals 14 residues. Trimming stripped 7 bases from V and 8 bases from J, with 15 bases between. This receptor was taken from a woman aged 70 to 79 in a cohort exposed to, infected with or recovered from COVID-19 (not recorded which). V is TRBV7-2 and J is TRBJ1-6; D gene ambiguous. The specimen was PBMCs or T cells enriched from blood (not recorded which). The CDR3 sequence: CASNFGPGYSPLHF. In nucleotides, the CDR3 is TGTGCCAGCAATTTCGGCCCGGGGTATTCACCCCTCCACTTT.